These T cell receptor beta chains were read from a single sample in a study of OX40 agonist ivuxolimab in advanced cancers. Assay used: immunoSEQ multiplex PCR; TCRdb lists only in-frame clones, some missing. The data show some 60,000 clones, with over 75% seen just once and around 2% held by the top ten. The material sequenced was CD4+ or CD8+ T cells sorted from blood, taken in a trial of the OX40 agonist ivuxolimab. Receptors were obtained from an adult with an advanced solid tumor such as melanoma, head and neck, liver or kidney cancer. CDR3s include the opening cysteine and the closing phenylalanine or tryptophan. The D gene is left open where the match is weak. The size entry is marked missing in some rows and otherwise reads once, few, many or a size class.

TRBV14	TRBD2	once	TRBJ2-7	CASATSTSGRFYEQYF	TGTGCCAGCGCAACCTCTACTAGCGGGAGGTTCTACGAGCAGTACTTC
TRBV29-1	-	once	TRBJ2-4	CSVALSDIQYF	TGCAGCGTTGCCTTGTCGGACATTCAGTACTTC
TRBV5-1	-	-	TRBJ1-1	CASSLKLGDEAFF	TGCGCCAGCAGCTTGAAGTTGGGGGATGAAGCTTTCTTT
TRBV10-3	-	-	TRBJ2-1	CAISLGGNEQFF	TGTGCCATCAGCTTAGGAGGCAATGAGCAGTTCTTC
TRBV18	TRBD1	-	TRBJ2-2	CASSPRTGGNTGELFF	TGTGCCAGCTCACCAAGGACAGGGGGGAACACCGGGGAGCTGTTTTTT
TRBV7-2	-	-	TRBJ1-2	CASSSRLGGYTF	TGTGCCAGCAGCTCCCGACTTGGCGGCTACACCTTC
TRBV18	-	-	TRBJ2-7	CASSPAGSPEQYF	TGTGCCAGCTCACCGGCAGGGAGCCCCGAGCAGTACTTC
TRBV7-8	TRBD1	-	TRBJ2-7	CASSLQTGGVSYEQYF	TGTGCCAGCAGCTTACAGACAGGGGGCGTCTCCTACGAGCAGTACTTC
TRBV7-3	-	few	TRBJ2-1	CASSNAMNEQFF	TGTGCCAGCAGCAACGCTATGAATGAGCAGTTCTTC
TRBV28	-	once	TRBJ1-2	CASSSAGAGGYTF	TGTGCCAGCAGTTCAGCAGGGGCGGGTGGCTACACCTTC
TRBV4-1	TRBD1	-	TRBJ2-7	CASSQVSGQGLNEQYF	TGCGCCAGCAGCCAGGTTTCGGGACAGGGTTTAAACGAGCAGTACTTC
TRBV10-3	-	-	TRBJ2-7	CAVQLEGSYEQYF	TGTGCCGTCCAACTAGAGGGCTCCTACGAGCAGTACTTC
TRBV5-1	TRBD1	-	TRBJ1-3	CATRAGGRTSGNTIYF	TGCGCCACCCGGGCAGGGGGCCGTACCTCTGGAAACACCATATATTTT
TRBV6-6	-	-	TRBJ2-5	CASSSAALETQYF	TGTGCCAGCAGTTCGGCCGCTCTAGAGACCCAGTACTTC
TRBV5-1	TRBD1	once	TRBJ1-3	CASSLAPGQGNTIYF	TGCGCCAGCAGCTTGGCCCCGGGACAGGGCAACACCATATATTTT
TRBV19	TRBD2	-	TRBJ2-2	CASSTTSGELFF	TGTGCCAGTAGTACAACTAGCGGTGAGCTGTTTTTT
TRBV18	-	-	TRBJ2-5	CASSPGTVREAQYF	TGTGCCAGCTCACCCGGGACTGTAAGAGAGGCCCAGTACTTC